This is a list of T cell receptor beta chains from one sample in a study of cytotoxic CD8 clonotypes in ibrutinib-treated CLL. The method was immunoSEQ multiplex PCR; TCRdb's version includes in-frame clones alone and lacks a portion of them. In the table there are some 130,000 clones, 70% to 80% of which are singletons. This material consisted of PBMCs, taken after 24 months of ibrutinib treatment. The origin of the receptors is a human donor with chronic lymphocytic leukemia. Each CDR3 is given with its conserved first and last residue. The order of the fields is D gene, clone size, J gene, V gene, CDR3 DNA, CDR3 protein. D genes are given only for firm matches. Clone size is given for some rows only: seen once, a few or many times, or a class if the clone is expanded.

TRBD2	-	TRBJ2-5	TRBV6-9	TGTGCCAGCAGCCCCGGGGGGGCGTTTGGGGAGACCCAGTACTTC	CASSPGGAFGETQYF
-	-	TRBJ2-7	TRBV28	TGTGCCAGCAGGGGCATGTCCTACGAGCAGTACTTC	CASRGMSYEQYF
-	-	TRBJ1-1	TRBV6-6	TGTGCCAGCAGTGCGGGACGGGAGAACACTGAAGCTTTCTTT	CASSAGRENTEAFF
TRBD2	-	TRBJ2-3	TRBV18	TGTGCCAGCTCATCAAACAGCGGGAAACCCACGCAGTATTTT	CASSSNSGKPTQYF
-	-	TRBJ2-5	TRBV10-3	TGTGCCCCCAGGGGACCCCAAGAGACCCAGTACTTC	CAPRGPQETQYF
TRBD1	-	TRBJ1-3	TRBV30	TGTGCCTGGGGACAGGGGGTTCTCTCTGGAAACACCATATATTTT	CAWGQGVLSGNTIYF
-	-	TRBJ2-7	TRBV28	TGTGCCCATGGACAGCCAGGCCCGCCCTACGAGCAGTACTTC	CAHGQPGPPYEQYF
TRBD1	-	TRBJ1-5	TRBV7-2	TGTGCCAGCAGCCCCGGACAGGGCGGGGATCAGCCCCAGCATTTT	CASSPGQGGDQPQHF
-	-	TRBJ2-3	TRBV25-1	TGTGCCAGCCTTGGATACACGTCAGATACGCAGTATTTT	CASLGYTSDTQYF
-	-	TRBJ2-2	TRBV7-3	TGTGCCAGCAGCCACCCGGGACTCCTCAGTCCCGGGGAGCTGTTTTTT	CASSHPGLLSPGELFF
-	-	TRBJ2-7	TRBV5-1	TGCGCCAGCAGCCCCCAGAACACACCCCGCTACCAGCAGTACTTC	CASSPQNTPRYQQYF
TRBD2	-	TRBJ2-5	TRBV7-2	TGTGCCAGCAGCTTAGGGCCGGGACTAGCGCAACAAGAGACCCAGTACTTC	CASSLGPGLAQQETQYF
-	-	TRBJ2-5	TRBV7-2	TGTGCCAGCAGCTTATTGCGGGGTTGGTGGCAAGAGACCCAGTACTTC	CASSLLRGWWQETQYF
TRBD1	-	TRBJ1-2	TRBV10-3	TGTGCCATCACCGGACAGGGCCCCTATGGCTACACCTTC	CAITGQGPYGYTF
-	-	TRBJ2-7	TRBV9	TGTGCCAGCAGCGTAGTAGGGACCGGGATCTACGAGCAGTACTTC	CASSVVGTGIYEQYF
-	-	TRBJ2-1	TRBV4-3	TGCGCCAGCAGCCAAGATCGGGCGTCCTACAATGAGCAGTTCTTC	CASSQDRASYNEQFF
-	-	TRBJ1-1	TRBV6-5	TGTGCCAGCAGTTATGGGGCAGCGAAAGACACTGAAGCTTTCTTT	CASSYGAAKDTEAFF
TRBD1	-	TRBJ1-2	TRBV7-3	TGTGCCAGCAGCCCGGCAGGGGGCGGGGGTGGCTACACCTTC	CASSPAGGGGGYTF
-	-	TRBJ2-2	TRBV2	TGTGCCAGCACCTCGACGGCCCCCACCGGGGAGCTGTTTTTT	CASTSTAPTGELFF
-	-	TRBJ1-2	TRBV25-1	TGTGCCAGCAGTGAATATTTGTATGGCTACACCTTC	CASSEYLYGYTF
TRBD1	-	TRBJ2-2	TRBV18	TGTGCCAGCTCACCCGCCCCCAGGGGGTCCGACACCGGGGAGCTGTTTTTT	CASSPAPRGSDTGELFF
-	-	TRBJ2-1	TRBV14	TGTGCCAGCGGGCGTGATGAGCAGTTCTTC	CASGRDEQFF
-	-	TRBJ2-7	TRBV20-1	TGCAGTGCTAGCCACGAGCAGTACTTC	CSASHEQYF
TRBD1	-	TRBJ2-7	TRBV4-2	TGTGCCAGCAGCCAAGCCTCGACAGGGGTCTACGAGCAGTACTTC	CASSQASTGVYEQYF
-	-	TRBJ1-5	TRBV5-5	TGTGCCAGCAGCTTGTACGGGGCAGAGCGCAATCAGCCCCAGCATTTT	CASSLYGAERNQPQHF
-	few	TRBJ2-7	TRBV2	TGTGCCAGCAGTTCACAGGGTTACGAGCAGTACTTC	CASSSQGYEQYF
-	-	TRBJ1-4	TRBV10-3	TGTGCCATCAGTGAGGGGGGGGCAGCCAGAACTAATGAAAAACTGTTTTTT	CAISEGGAARTNEKLFF
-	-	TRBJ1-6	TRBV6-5	TGTGCCAGCAGTTCAACGGGGAGGGTAGGCAATTCACCCCTCCACTTT	CASSSTGRVGNSPLHF
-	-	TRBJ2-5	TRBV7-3	TGTGCCAGCAGCTTAGGTCGGGGGGCACGCCAAGAGACCCAGTACTTC	CASSLGRGARQETQYF
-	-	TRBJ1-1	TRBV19	TGTGCCAGTAGCTCGGGCCTGAACACTGAAGCTTTCTTT	CASSSGLNTEAFF
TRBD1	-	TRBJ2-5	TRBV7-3	TGTGCCAGCAGCTTAGCGGGCAGGGGGCAAGAGACCCAGTACTTC	CASSLAGRGQETQYF
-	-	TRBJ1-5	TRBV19	TGTGCCAGTAGTTTTGGAGGCGGTCAGCCCCAGCATTTT	CASSFGGGQPQHF
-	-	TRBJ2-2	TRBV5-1	TGCGCCAGCAGCTGGACGGGGGCTCGGGACTTAGCGTCCGGGGAGCTGTTTTTT	CASSWTGARDLASGELFF
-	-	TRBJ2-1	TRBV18	TGTGCCAGCACTCAGGGAAACTCCTACAATGAGCAGTTCTTC	CASTQGNSYNEQFF
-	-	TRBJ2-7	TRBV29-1	TGCAGCGTTGAGCGGGATAACGAGCAGTACTTC	CSVERDNEQYF
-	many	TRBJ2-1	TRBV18	TGTGCCAGCTCACCACCTGGGGGCAATGAGCAGTTCTTC	CASSPPGGNEQFF
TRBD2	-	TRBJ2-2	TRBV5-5	TGTGCCAGCAGCGAGGGACTAGCCTACACCGGGGAGCTGTTTTTT	CASSEGLAYTGELFF
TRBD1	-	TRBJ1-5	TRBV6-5	TGTGCCTCCCGGGACAGGGGGTATAGCAATCAGCCCCAGCATTTT	CASRDRGYSNQPQHF